This T cell receptor (beta chain) was retrieved from a study of neurological immune-mediated disorders. Whole-study results and caveats: Phylogenetic grouping assigned the repertoires of 18 of 34 multiple sclerosis patients to a single related-CDR3 cluster, representing a possible signature. Multiple sclerosis was found to have the least TCR clonal expansion, below healthy controls, and HTLV-1-associated myelopathy the most.

Synthesis of cDNA was performed by 5'RACE using 10-nucleotide random UMIs. A single run covered 15-18 subjects with over 190 million TCR-beta sequences. TCRdb re-called the 5' RACE reads with MiXCR, one entry per CDR3 protein. This table holds about 62,000 distinct CDR3 sequences, about 3.5% found once. This CDR3 has 14 amino acids. The germline V gene encodes CDR1 SGHRS and CDR2 YFSETQ. The V gene lost 1 base and the J gene lost 0 bases, with 5 bases spanning the gap. Remarks on this clonotype: The antigen is not known.

The clonotype originates from a woman between 45 and 65 years old with multiple sclerosis. Sequencing input: PBMCs. The chain carries TRBV5-1 and TRBJ2-1, with unresolved D. The CDR3 is CASSLPSSYNEQFF. CDR3 DNA sequence: TGCGCCAGCAGCTTGCCAAGCTCCTACAATGAGCAGTTCTTC.